This T cell receptor beta chain was sequenced in a study of CD4 T cells in relation to SARS-CoV-2 and coronaviruses. CD4+ T cells from unexposed donors were obtained before the COVID-19 pandemic (2011-2018). Germline V gene data show CDR1 as SGHRS and CDR2 as YFSETQ. The CDR3 runs 20 residues. The trim removed 4 bases at V and 1 base at J, leaving 20 bases unmatched. Data came from immunoSEQ multiplex PCR; TCRdb stores just in-frame clones and leaves some out. The table shows about 59,000 clones, with 86% occurring only once. Sequencing was done on a sample of memory CD4+ T cells from PBMCs. The TCR comes from a human donor in good health. The V gene is TRBV5-1, the J gene TRBJ1-1; 9 bases match TRBD1. The chain's CDR3 is CASSNAFWGQGGKTNTEAFF. CDR3 nucleotide sequence: TGCGCCAGCAGCAACGCCTTTTGGGGACAGGGTGGGAAGACGAACACTGAAGCTTTCTTT.